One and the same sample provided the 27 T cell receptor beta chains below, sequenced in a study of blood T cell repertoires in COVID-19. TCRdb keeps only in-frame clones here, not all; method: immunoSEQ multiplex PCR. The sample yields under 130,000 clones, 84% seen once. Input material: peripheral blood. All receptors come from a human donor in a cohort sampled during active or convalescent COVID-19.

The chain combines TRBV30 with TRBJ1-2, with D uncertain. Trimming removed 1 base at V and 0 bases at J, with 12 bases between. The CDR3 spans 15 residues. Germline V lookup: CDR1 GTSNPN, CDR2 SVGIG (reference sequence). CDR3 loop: CAWSARMGSNYGYTF. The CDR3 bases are TGTGCCTGGAGTGCCCGGATGGGCTCTAACTATGGCTACACCTTC.

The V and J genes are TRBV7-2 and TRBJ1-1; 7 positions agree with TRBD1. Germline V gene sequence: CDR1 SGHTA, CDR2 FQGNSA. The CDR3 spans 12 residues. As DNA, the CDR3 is TGTGCAGGGGCAGGGGGAAACACTGAAGCTTTCTTT. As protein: CAGAGGNTEAFF.

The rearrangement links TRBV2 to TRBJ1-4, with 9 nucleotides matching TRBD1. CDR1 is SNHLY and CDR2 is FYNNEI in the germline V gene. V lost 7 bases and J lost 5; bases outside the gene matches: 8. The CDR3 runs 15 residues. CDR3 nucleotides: TGTGCCAGCACCGCGGGACAGGGAATCAATGAAAAACTGTTTTTT. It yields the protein CASTAGQGINEKLFF.

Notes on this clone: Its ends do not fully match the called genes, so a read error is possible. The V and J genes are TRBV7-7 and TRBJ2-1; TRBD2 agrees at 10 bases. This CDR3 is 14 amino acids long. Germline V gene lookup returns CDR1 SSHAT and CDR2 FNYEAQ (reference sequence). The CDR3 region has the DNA TGTGCTAGCAGCTTGGCTAGCGGGGGCTCGGAGCAGTTCTTC. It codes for CASSLASGGSEQFF.

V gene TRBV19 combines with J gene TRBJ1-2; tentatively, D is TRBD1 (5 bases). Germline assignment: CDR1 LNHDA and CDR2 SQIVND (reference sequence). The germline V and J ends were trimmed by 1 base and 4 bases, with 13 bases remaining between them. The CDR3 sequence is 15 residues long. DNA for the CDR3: TGTGCCAGTAGTATAGGCCAGGGAAGTATCTATGGCTACACCTTC. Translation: CASSIGQGSIYGYTF.

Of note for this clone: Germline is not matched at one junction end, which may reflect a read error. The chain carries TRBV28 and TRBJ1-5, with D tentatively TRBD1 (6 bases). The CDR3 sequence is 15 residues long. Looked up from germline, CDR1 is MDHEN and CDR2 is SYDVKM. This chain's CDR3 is CASSPMTGSYQPQHF. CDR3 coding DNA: TGTGCCAGCAGTCCTATGACAGGTAGCTATCAGCCCCAGCATTTT.

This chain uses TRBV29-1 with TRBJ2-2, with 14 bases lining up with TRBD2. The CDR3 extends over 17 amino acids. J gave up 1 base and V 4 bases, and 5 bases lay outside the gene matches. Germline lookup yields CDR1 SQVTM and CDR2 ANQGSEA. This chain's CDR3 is CSVGTSGGPVNTGELFF. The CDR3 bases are TGCAGCGTTGGGACTAGCGGGGGGCCGGTGAACACCGGGGAGCTGTTTTTT.

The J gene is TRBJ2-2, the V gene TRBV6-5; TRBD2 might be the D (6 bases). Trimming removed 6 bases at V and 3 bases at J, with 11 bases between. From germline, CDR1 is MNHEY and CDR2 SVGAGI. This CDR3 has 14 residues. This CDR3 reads CASRFGGDTGELFF. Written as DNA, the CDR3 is TGTGCCAGCAGATTCGGGGGTGACACCGGGGAGCTGTTTTTT.

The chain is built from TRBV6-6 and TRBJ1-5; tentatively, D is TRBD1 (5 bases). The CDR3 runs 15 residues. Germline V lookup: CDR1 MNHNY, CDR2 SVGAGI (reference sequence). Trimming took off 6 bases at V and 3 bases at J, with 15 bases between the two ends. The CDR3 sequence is CASRPQAGFNQPQHF. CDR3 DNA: TGTGCCAGCAGACCCCAGGCAGGGTTCAATCAGCCCCAGCATTTT.

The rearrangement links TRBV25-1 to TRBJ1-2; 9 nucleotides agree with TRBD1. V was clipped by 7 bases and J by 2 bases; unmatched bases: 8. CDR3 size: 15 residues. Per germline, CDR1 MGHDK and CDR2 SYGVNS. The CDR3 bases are TGTGCCAGCACGCCTACAGGGGGCTTGAACTATGGCTACACCTTC. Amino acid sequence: CASTPTGGLNYGYTF.

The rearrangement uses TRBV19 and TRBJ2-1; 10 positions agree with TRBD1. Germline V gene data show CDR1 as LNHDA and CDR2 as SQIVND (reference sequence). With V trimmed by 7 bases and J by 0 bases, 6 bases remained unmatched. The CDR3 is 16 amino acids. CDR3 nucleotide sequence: TGTGCCAGTATGGGGGACAGGGGCCGCTCCTACAATGAGCAGTTCTTC. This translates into CASMGDRGRSYNEQFF.

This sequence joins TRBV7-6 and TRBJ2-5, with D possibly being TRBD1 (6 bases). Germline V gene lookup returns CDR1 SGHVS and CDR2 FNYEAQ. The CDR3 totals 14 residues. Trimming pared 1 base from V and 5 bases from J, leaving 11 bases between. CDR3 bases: TGTGCCAGCAGCTTAGGAGGTCAGGGGGAGACCCAGTACTTC. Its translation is CASSLGGQGETQYF.

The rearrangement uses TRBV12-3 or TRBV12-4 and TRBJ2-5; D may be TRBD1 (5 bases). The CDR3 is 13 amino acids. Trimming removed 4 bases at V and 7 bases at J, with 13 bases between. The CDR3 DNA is TGTGCCAGCAGTTCGTGGACATTTCGGACCCAGTACTTC. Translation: CASSSWTFRTQYF.

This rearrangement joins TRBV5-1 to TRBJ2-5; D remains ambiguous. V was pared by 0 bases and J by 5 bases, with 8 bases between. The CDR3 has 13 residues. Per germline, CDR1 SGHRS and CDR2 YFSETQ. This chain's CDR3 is CASSLGGTETQYF. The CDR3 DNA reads TGCGCCAGCAGCTTGGGCGGTACCGAGACCCAGTACTTC.

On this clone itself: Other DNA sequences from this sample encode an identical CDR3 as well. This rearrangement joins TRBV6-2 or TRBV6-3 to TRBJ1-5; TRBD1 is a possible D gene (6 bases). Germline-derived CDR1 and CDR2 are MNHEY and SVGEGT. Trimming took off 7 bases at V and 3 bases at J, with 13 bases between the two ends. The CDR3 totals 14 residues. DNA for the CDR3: TGTGCCAGCAACCCGGACAGCCACAATCAGCCCCAGCATTTT. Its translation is CASNPDSHNQPQHF.

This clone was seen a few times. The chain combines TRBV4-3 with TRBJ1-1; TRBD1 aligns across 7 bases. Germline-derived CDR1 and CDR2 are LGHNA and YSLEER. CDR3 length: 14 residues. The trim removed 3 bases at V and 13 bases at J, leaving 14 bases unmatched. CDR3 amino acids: CASSQFRDSVVDFF. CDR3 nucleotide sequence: TGCGCCAGCAGCCAGTTCCGGGACAGCGTCGTCGATTTCTTT.

The CDR3 protein is CASSKQREQFF. DNA for the CDR3: TGTGCCAGCAGTAAACAGCGGGAGCAGTTCTTC. The J gene is TRBJ2-1, the V gene TRBV6-5; tentatively, D is TRBD2 (5 bases). The length of the CDR3 is 11 residues. Germline values: CDR1 MNHEY, CDR2 SVGAGI. Trimming took off 5 bases at V and 10 bases at J, with 9 bases between the two ends.

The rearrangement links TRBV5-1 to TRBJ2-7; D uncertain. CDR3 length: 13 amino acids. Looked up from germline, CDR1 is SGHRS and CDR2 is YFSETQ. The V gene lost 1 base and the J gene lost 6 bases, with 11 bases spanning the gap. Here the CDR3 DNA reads TGCGCCAGCAGCTTGTACCTCGGGTTCGAGCAGTACTTC. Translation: CASSLYLGFEQYF.

Here the CDR3 DNA reads TGCGCCAGTGCCACGACAGGGGACACTGAAGCTTTCTTT. Its translation: CASATTGDTEAFF. The V and J genes are TRBV5-1 and TRBJ1-1; 8 bases align to TRBD1. The CDR3 totals 13 residues. Looked up from germline, CDR1 is SGHRS and CDR2 is YFSETQ. The trim removed 8 bases at V and 3 bases at J, leaving 6 bases unmatched.

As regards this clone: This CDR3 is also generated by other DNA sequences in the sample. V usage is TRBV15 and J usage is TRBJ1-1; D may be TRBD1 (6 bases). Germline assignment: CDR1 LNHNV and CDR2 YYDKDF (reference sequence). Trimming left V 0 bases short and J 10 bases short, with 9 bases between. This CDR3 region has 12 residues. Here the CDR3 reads CATSRDRGSAFF. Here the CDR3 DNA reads TGTGCCACCAGCAGAGATAGGGGGTCAGCTTTCTTT.

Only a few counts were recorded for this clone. DNA of the CDR3: TGTGCCAGCAGCTTTGGACAGGGGAGAGGGGAAAAACTGTTTTTT. Its translation is CASSFGQGRGEKLFF. This sequence joins TRBV7-9 and TRBJ1-4; 9 nucleotides align to TRBD1. V lost 3 bases and J lost 8; bases outside the gene matches: 7. Germline loops: CDR1 SEHNR, CDR2 FQNEAQ (reference sequence). The CDR3 extends over 15 amino acids.

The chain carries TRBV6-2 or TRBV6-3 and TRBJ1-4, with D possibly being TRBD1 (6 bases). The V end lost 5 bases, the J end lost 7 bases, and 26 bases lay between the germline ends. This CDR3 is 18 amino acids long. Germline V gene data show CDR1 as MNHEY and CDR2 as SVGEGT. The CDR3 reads CASSATLAKGRGVEKLFF. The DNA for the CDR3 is TGTGCCAGCAGTGCCACCCTCGCGAAAGGGAGGGGGGTTGAAAAACTGTTTTTT.

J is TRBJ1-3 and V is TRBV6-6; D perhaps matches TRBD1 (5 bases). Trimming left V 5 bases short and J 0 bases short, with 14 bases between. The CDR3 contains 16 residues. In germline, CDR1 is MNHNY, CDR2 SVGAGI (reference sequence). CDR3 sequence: CASSGPGLLSGNTIYF. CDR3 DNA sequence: TGTGCCAGCAGTGGCCCGGGACTGCTCTCTGGAAACACCATATATTTT.

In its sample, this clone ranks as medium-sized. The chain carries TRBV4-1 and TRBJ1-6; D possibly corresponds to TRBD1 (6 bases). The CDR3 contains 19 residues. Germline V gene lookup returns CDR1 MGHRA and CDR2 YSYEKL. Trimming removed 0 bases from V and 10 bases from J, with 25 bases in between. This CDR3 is CASSQDPGYIRGIRSPLHF. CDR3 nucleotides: TGCGCCAGCAGCCAAGATCCCGGGTATATCAGGGGAATTCGGTCACCCCTCCACTTT.

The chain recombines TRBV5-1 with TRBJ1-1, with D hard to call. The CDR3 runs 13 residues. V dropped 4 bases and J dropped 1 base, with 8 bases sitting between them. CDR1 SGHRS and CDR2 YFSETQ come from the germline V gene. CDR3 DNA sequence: TGCGCCAGCAGCGCCGGGAAGAACACTGAAGCTTTCTTT. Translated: CASSAGKNTEAFF.

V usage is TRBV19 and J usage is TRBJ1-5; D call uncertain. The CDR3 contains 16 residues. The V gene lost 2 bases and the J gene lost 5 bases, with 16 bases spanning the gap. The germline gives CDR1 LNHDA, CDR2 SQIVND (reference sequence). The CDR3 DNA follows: TGTGCCAGTAGTATAAATAGGGAGCCGCGGGATCAGCCCCAGCATTTT. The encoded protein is CASSINREPRDQPQHF.

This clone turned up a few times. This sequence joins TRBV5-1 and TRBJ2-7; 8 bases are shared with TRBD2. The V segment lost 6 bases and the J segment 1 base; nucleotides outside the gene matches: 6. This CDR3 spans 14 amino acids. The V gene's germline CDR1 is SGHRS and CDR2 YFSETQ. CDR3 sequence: CASTPLAESYEQYF. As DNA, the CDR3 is TGCGCCAGCACCCCACTAGCGGAGTCCTACGAGCAGTACTTC.